This T cell receptor beta chain comes out of a study of OX40 agonist ivuxolimab in advanced cancers. Remarks on this clone: Antigen specificity is unknown.

In germline, CDR1 is MNHNY, CDR2 SVGAGI (reference sequence). This CDR3 spans 12 amino acids. Between the trimmed V and J ends, which lost 0 bases and 3 bases, there was a span of 3 bases. Patients were ineligible given autoimmune disease history or systemic immunosuppression. Sequencing used immunoSEQ multiplex PCR; TCRdb keeps in-frame clones, though not all of them. The table lists roughly 87,000 clones, around 92% of them singletons. General observations from the study: Averaged across samples, CD8+ T cells carried more expanded clones than CD4+ did.

The sample in question was CD4+ or CD8+ T cells sorted from blood, obtained in a trial of the OX40 agonist ivuxolimab. This clonotype was sampled from an adult with an advanced solid tumor such as melanoma, head and neck, liver or kidney cancer. The chain links TRBV6-6 to TRBJ2-7; no clear D. CDR3 bases: TGTGCCAGCAGTTACTCGAACTACGAGCAGTACTTC. Translating it yields CASSYSNYEQYF.